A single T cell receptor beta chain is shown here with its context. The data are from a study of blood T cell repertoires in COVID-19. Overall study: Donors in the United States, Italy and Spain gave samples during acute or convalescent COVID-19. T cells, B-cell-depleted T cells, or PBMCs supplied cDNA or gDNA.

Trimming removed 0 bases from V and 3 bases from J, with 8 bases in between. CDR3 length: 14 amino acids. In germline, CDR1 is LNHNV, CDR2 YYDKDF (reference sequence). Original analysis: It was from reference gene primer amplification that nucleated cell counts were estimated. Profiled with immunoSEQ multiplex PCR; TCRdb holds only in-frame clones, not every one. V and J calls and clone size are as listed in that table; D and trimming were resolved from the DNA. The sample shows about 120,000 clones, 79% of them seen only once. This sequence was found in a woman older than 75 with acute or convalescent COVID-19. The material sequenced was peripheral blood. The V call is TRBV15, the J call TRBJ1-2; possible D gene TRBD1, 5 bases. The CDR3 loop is CATSRDIQDYGYTF. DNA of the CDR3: TGTGCCACCAGCAGAGATATACAGGACTATGGCTACACCTTC.